A single TCR beta chain is shown here with its context. As processed by the authors: Cell counts per sample came from amplifying reference gene primers. Produced via immunoSEQ multiplex PCR; TCRdb's table is partial and in-frame only. From that table come the V and J calls and clone size; the DNA was used to work out D and trimming. Among 100,000 to 150,000 clones, around nine tenths were seen once, and the ten largest hold approximately 2%. These data are taken from a study of blood T cell repertoires in COVID-19. Study details: The United States, Italy and Spain supplied acute and convalescent COVID-19 samples. Nucleic acid was either cDNA or gDNA, and it came from T cells, B-cell-depleted T cells, or PBMCs.

V dropped 6 bases and J dropped 0 bases, with 9 bases sitting between them. The CDR3 is 15 amino acids. Germline loops: CDR1 MDHEN, CDR2 SYDVKM. The TCR sequence derives from a man over 45 with COVID-19, enrolled during active disease. V usage is TRBV28 and J usage is TRBJ2-6; D gene unclear. Sequencing was done on a sample of peripheral blood. CDR3 DNA sequence: TGTGCCAGCAGCTCAACAGTCTCTGGGGCCAACGTCCTGACTTTC. Protein product: CASSSTVSGANVLTF.